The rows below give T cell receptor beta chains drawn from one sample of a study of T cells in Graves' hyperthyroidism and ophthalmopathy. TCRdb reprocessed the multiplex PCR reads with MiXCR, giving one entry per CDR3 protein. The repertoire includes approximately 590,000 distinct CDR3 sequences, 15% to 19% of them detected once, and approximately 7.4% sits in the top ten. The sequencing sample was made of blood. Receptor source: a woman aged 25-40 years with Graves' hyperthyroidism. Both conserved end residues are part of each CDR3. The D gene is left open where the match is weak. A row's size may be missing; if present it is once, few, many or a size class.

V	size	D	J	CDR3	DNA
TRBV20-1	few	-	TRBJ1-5	CSAGTGSAEPQHF	TGCAGTGCTGGTACAGGGTCTGCTGAGCCCCAGCATTTT
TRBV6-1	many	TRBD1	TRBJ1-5	CASSGQGRNQPQHF	TGTGCCAGCAGTGGACAGGGACGCAATCAGCCCCAGCATTTT
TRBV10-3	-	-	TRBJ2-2	CAIRDYNTGELFF	TGTGCCATCAGGGACTATAACACCGGGGAGCTGTTTTTT
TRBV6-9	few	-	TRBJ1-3	CASSYRDWSSGNTIYF	TGTGCCAGCAGTTACAGGGACTGGAGCTCTGGAAACACCATATATTTT
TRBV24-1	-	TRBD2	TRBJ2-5	CATSGLAGVVQETQYF	TGTGCCACCAGTGGCCTAGCGGGAGTAGTTCAAGAGACCCAGTACTTC
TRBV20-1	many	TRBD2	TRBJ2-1	CSARDGTSGRAAYEQFF	TGCAGTGCTAGAGACGGGACTAGCGGGAGGGCCGCGTATGAGCAGTTCTTC
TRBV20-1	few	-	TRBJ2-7	CSARDQLAAEQYF	TGCAGTGCTAGAGATCAACTAGCTGCCGAGCAGTACTTC
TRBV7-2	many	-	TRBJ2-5	CASSPDYLAETQYF	TGTGCCAGCAGCCCGGACTACCTCGCCGAGACCCAGTACTTC
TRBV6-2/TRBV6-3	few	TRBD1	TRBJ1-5	CASRTLKTGGHQPQHF	TGTGCCAGCAGAACACTTAAGACAGGGGGACATCAGCCCCAGCATTTT
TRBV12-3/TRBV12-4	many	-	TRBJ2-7	CASSFGTLWTNEQYF	TGTGCCAGCAGTTTTGGGACGCTCTGGACGAACGAGCAGTACTTC
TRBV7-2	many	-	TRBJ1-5	CASSFHLGLRQPQHF	TGTGCCAGCAGCTTCCATCTGGGGTTACGTCAGCCCCAGCATTTT
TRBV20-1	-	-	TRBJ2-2	CSARDPGQAPNTGELFF	TGCAGTGCTAGAGATCCGGGCCAAGCCCCGAACACCGGGGAGCTGTTTTTT
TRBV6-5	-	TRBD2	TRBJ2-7	CASSYSTSASSYEQYF	TGTGCCAGCAGTTACTCGACTAGCGCGAGCTCCTACGAGCAGTACTTC
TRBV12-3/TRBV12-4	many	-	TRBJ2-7	CASSARDVTYEQYF	TGTGCCAGCAGTGCGAGGGACGTAACCTACGAGCAGTACTTC
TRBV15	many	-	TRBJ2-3	CATSILDLTGRGTDTQYF	TGTGCCACCAGCATCCTCGACTTGACAGGAAGGGGCACAGATACGCAGTATTTT
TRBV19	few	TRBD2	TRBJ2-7	CASSGLATSYEQYF	TGTGCCAGTAGTGGACTAGCGACCTCCTACGAGCAGTACTTC
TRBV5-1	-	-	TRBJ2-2	CASSEGPLSNTGELFF	TGCGCCAGCAGCGAAGGACCCCTCTCGAACACCGGGGAGCTGTTTTTT
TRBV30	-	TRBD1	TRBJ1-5	CAWGHGQGDQPQHF	TGTGCCTGGGGCCACGGACAGGGCGACCAGCCCCAGCATTTT
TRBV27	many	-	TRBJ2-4	CASSSRGRGYIQYF	TGTGCCAGCAGTTCTCGGGGTAGAGGTTACATTCAGTACTTC
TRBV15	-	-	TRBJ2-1	CATSRDPVPRYNEQFF	TGTGCCACCAGCAGAGATCCGGTACCTAGATACAATGAGCAGTTCTTC
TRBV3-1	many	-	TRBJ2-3	CASSQPQGATDTQYF	TGTGCCAGCAGCCAACCCCAGGGCGCCACAGATACGCAGTATTTT
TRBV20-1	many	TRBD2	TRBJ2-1	CSARAGLAMGVEQFF	TGCAGTGCTAGAGCAGGACTAGCTATGGGGGTTGAGCAGTTCTTC
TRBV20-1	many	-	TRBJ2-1	CSARPGVRGEQFF	TGCAGTGCTCGCCCAGGGGTGAGGGGTGAGCAGTTCTTC
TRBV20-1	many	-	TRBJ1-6	CSARDGGRVNSPLHF	TGCAGTGCTAGAGATGGGGGGAGGGTTAATTCACCCCTCCACTTT
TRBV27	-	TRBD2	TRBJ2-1	CASSLTLPGLAGVSNEQFF	TGTGCCAGCAGTTTAACGCTCCCGGGACTAGCGGGAGTGTCAAATGAGCAGTTCTTC
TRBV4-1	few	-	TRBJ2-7	CASSLRDTPYEQYF	TGCGCCAGCAGCCTCCGGGACACACCCTACGAGCAGTACTTC
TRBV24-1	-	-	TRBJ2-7	CATSDRSRTKQYF	TGTGCCACCAGTGACCGTAGTAGAACGAAGCAGTACTTC
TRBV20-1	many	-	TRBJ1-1	CSARELPGRKNPPEAFF	TGCAGTGCTAGAGAATTACCGGGACGCAAAAACCCCCCTGAAGCTTTCTTT
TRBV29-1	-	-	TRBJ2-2	CSVEFGRRANTGELFF	TGCAGCGTTGAATTTGGGAGACGCGCGAACACCGGGGAGCTGTTTTTT
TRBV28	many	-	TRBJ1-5	CASTLWGGWNQPQHF	TGTGCCAGCACCCTCTGGGGGGGGTGGAATCAGCCCCAGCATTTT
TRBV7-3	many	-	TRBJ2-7	CASSLVLGDEQYF	TGTGCCAGCAGCTTAGTCCTGGGGGACGAGCAGTACTTC
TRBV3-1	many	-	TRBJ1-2	CASSQARDGYTF	TGTGCCAGCAGCCAAGCGCGGGATGGCTACACCTTC
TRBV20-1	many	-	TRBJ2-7	CSAAPLLEYEQYF	TGCAGTGCTGCCCCCCTACTAGAATACGAGCAGTACTTC
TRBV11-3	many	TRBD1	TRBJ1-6	CASGSLQGANSPLHF	TGTGCCAGCGGATCTCTACAGGGGGCGAATTCACCCCTCCACTTT
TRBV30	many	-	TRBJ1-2	CAWSRVPVGYGYTF	TGTGCCTGGAGTCGGGTCCCGGTGGGCTATGGCTACACCTTC
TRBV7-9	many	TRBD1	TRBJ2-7	CASSWTGGLESYEQYF	TGTGCCAGCAGCTGGACAGGGGGCCTCGAAAGCTACGAGCAGTACTTC
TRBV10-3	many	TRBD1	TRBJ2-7	CAISESYGTGNSEQYF	TGTGCCATCAGTGAGTCATATGGGACAGGGAACAGCGAGCAGTACTTC
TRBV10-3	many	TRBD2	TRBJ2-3	CATKGREDRKAQYF	TGTGCCACCAAAGGGCGGGAGGATAGAAAGGCGCAGTATTTT
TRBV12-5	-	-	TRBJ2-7	CASGLSSFYEQYF	TGTGCTAGTGGTTTGTCGTCTTTCTACGAGCAGTACTTC
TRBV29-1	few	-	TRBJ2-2	CSVRPGAGELFF	TGCAGCGTTAGGCCAGGGGCCGGGGAGCTGTTTTTT